This TCR beta chain was captured in a study of blood T cell repertoires in COVID-19. Study as a whole: The United States, Italy and Spain supplied acute and convalescent COVID-19 samples. From T cells, B-cell-depleted T cells, or PBMCs came the material, which was cDNA or gDNA.

Grouping used clinical history reported by participants in a survey and questionnaire. As processed by the authors: Estimation of nucleated cell counts relied on the amplification of reference gene primers. Method: immunoSEQ multiplex PCR; TCRdb's copy keeps in-frame clones and lacks some. The DNA gave D and trimming, while V, J and clone size come from that table. The sample lists more than 250,000 clones, more than 85% seen once, with about 18% in the top ten. From germline, CDR1 is SGHRS and CDR2 YFSETQ. The V and J ends lost 1 base and 5 bases, in that order; junction bases with no gene match: 10. The CDR3 length is 16 residues.

The sample comprised PBMCs or T cells enriched from blood (not recorded which). The receptor's source is a woman in her thirties who had recovered from COVID-19. The chain couples TRBV5-1 to TRBJ2-7; 9 positions match TRBD2. This CDR3 reads CASSLFSGGGLDEQYF. DNA of the CDR3: TGCGCCAGCAGCTTGTTTAGCGGGGGCGGATTAGACGAGCAGTACTTC.